A single sample gave rise to the 30 T cell receptor beta chains below, sequenced in a study of cytomegalovirus exposure and HLA in healthy donors. Primers included in the PCR were 60 Vbeta and 13 Jbeta primers. The assay was immunoSEQ multiplex PCR, and TCRdb's table has in-frame clones only and misses some. The repertoire holds over 140,000 clones, 80% seen once, with roughly 2.4% in the top ten. Sequenced sample: PBMCs. The receptors derive from a man in his fifties in good health and CMV-seronegative.

The chain links TRBV28 to TRBJ1-3; no definite D call. This CDR3 is 14 amino acids long. Trimming took 10 bases from V and 0 from J, leaving 13 bases between them. Looked up from germline, CDR1 is MDHEN and CDR2 is SYDVKM. CDR3 nucleotides: TGTGCCACCGGAGGCGGCAGCTCTGGAAACACCATATATTTT. Translated: CATGGGSSGNTIYF.

The gene calls are TRBV7-3 and TRBJ2-3; no firm D call. The length of the CDR3 is 13 residues. The V end lost 1 base, the J end lost 4 bases, and 6 bases lay between the germline ends. The germline gives CDR1 SGHTA, CDR2 FQGTGA. The CDR3 DNA reads as TGTGCCAGCAGCTTAAGTCCGGCAGATACGCAGTATTTT. Translating it yields CASSLSPADTQYF.

The genes are TRBV5-1 and TRBJ1-1; possible D gene TRBD1, 5 bases. V was pared by 0 bases and J by 3 bases, with 12 bases between. This CDR3 region has 15 residues. CDR1 SGHRS and CDR2 YFSETQ come from the germline V gene. The CDR3: CASSLGGTEDTEAFF. As DNA, the CDR3 is TGCGCCAGCAGCTTGGGGGGGACTGAGGACACTGAAGCTTTCTTT.

V and J are TRBV6-5 and TRBJ2-7; weak D call: TRBD1 (6 bases). Germline V gives CDR1 MNHEY, CDR2 SVGAGI. Trimming pared 5 bases from V and 3 bases from J, leaving 8 bases between. There are 12 residues in the CDR3. The CDR3 bases are TGTGCCAGCAGTCTGGACAGCTACGAGCAGTACTTC. The encoded protein is CASSLDSYEQYF.

This clone was detected only once. The chain recombines TRBV2 with TRBJ2-4; D possibly corresponds to TRBD2 (6 bases). CDR1 is SNHLY, CDR2 FYNNEI, per germline. V was pared by 7 bases and J by 8 bases, with 12 bases between. The CDR3 is 12 amino acids. As DNA, the CDR3 is TGTGCCAGCACAACTAGCAGGGACATTCAGTACTTC. This sequence encodes CASTTSRDIQYF. The whole variable domain, remainder taken from reference TRBV2 and TRBJ2-4, is EPEVTQTPSHQVTQMGQEVILRCVPISNHLYFYWYRQILGQKVEFLVSFYNNEISEKSEIFDDQFSVERPDGSNFTLKIRSTKLEDSAMYFCASTTSRDIQYFGAGTRLSVL.

This clone was detected a few times. The chain joins TRBV2 to TRBJ1-1, with D maybe TRBD1 (6 bases). The CDR3 sequence is 14 residues long. Trimming shortened V by 5 bases and J by 4 bases, and 14 bases separated the two germline ends. The germline gives CDR1 SNHLY, CDR2 FYNNEI. This chain's CDR3 is CASSLGGLATEAFF. The CDR3, as DNA: TGTGCCAGCAGTTTAGGGGGATTGGCCACTGAAGCTTTCTTT.

The rearrangement joins TRBV4-1 to TRBJ2-5; D is possibly TRBD2 (6 bases). The CDR3 covers 15 residues. Trimming stripped 1 base from V and 2 bases from J, with 11 bases between. CDR1 and CDR2 (germline): MGHRA, YSYEKL. In DNA form, the CDR3 reads TGCGCCAGCAGCCAAGCCCCCGGACTACAAGAGACCCAGTACTTC. Protein sequence: CASSQAPGLQETQYF.

The J gene is TRBJ2-3, the V gene TRBV4-1; 8 bases fit TRBD1. The V segment lost 5 bases and the J segment 5 bases; nucleotides outside the gene matches: 6. Germline assignment: CDR1 MGHRA and CDR2 YSYEKL. This CDR3 has 14 amino acids. CDR3 nucleotides: TGCGCCAGCAGCAACTTACAGGGGGAAGATACGCAGTATTTT. Encoded protein: CASSNLQGEDTQYF.

The genes are TRBV5-1 and TRBJ2-5; 13 bases agree with TRBD2. Germline V lookup: CDR1 SGHRS, CDR2 YFSETQ. The CDR3 length is 17 residues. With 4 bases clipped from V and 6 bases from J, the junction kept 12 bases outside the gene matches. CDR3 protein: CASSPLGLAGSQKTQYF. As DNA, the CDR3 is TGCGCCAGCAGCCCCCTGGGACTAGCGGGATCTCAAAAGACCCAGTACTTC.

This sequence joins TRBV2 and TRBJ1-4, with TRBD1 matching 9 bases. The length of the CDR3 is 16 residues. CDR1 is SNHLY, CDR2 FYNNEI, per germline. J gave up 0 bases and V 7 bases, and 6 bases lay outside the gene matches. The CDR3 region has the DNA TGTGCCAGCACCCGACAGGGGGTCCCAACTAATGAAAAACTGTTTTTT. Translated: CASTRQGVPTNEKLFF.

The chain carries TRBV4-1 and TRBJ1-1; 10 bases fit TRBD1. The CDR3 runs to 16 residues. After removal of 3 bases from V and 4 bases from J, the junction contained 8 bases not matched to a gene. Germline V gene sequence: CDR1 MGHRA, CDR2 YSYEKL. The CDR3 loop reads CASSHPRQGASTEAFF. The CDR3 DNA reads TGCGCCAGCAGCCATCCAAGACAGGGGGCGAGCACTGAAGCTTTCTTT.

The chain's CDR3 is CATSRDLVGTGGTGELFF. CDR3 bases: TGTGCCACCAGCAGAGACCTAGTCGGAACAGGTGGGACCGGGGAGCTGTTTTTT. This rearrangement joins TRBV15 to TRBJ2-2; tentatively, D is TRBD1 (5 bases). The CDR3 extends over 18 amino acids. Trimming shortened V by 0 bases and J by 5 bases, and 19 bases separated the two germline ends. CDR1 and CDR2 from the germline V gene are LNHNV and YYDKDF (reference sequence).

There are a few counts of this clone. This sequence joins TRBV2 and TRBJ1-4; 9 nucleotides agree with TRBD1. The CDR3 totals 15 residues. V trimming: 2 bases; J trimming: 7 bases; junction bases outside the gene matches: 5. Germline values: CDR1 SNHLY, CDR2 FYNNEI. CDR3 loop: CASSERQGVGEKLFF. Written as DNA, the CDR3 is TGTGCCAGCAGTGAACGACAGGGGGTGGGTGAAAAACTGTTTTTT. Together with reference TRBV2 and TRBJ1-4, the CDR3 gives the full variable domain: EPEVTQTPSHQVTQMGQEVILRCVPISNHLYFYWYRQILGQKVEFLVSFYNNEISEKSEIFDDQFSVERPDGSNFTLKIRSTKLEDSAMYFCASSERQGVGEKLFFGSGTQLSVL.

V and J are TRBV28 and TRBJ2-5, with 7 bases identical to TRBD2. In germline, CDR1 is MDHEN, CDR2 SYDVKM. This CDR3 region has 15 residues. V lost 3 bases and J lost 4; bases outside the gene matches: 8. CDR3 in DNA: TGTGCCAGCAGTTTTGGAGGGAGGGACGCAGAGACCCAGTACTTC. It yields the protein CASSFGGRDAETQYF.

The rearrangement links TRBV13 to TRBJ2-5; D unclear. The last part of the DNA fits TRBJ2-7 better; the J call may be wrong. CDR3 size: 13 residues. Germline CDR1 is PRHDT and CDR2 is FYEKMQ (reference sequence). CDR3 coding DNA: TGTGCCAGCAGCGTTATACAGCCTTACGAGCAGTACTTC. Protein product: CASSVIQPYEQYF.

This chain uses TRBV19 with TRBJ1-2; 8 bases fit TRBD1. In germline, CDR1 is LNHDA, CDR2 SQIVND (reference sequence). Germline trimming cut 4 bases from V and 2 bases from J; bases unmatched to any gene: 9. The CDR3 has 16 residues. In nucleotides, the CDR3 is TGTGCCAGTAGTAAACCCAGGGGGCGCGAGAACTATGGCTACACCTTC. Translated, it gives CASSKPRGRENYGYTF.

This clone was detected a few times. CDR3 amino acids: CASSVGFWDRGPGNTIYF. CDR3 nucleotides: TGTGCCAGCAGCGTAGGCTTCTGGGACAGGGGACCTGGAAACACCATATATTTT. The J gene is TRBJ1-3, the V gene TRBV9; 10 bases line up with TRBD1. This CDR3 contains 18 residues. The junction had 8 bases not matched to a gene; V was cut back by 0 bases and J by 2 bases. Germline V gene data show CDR1 as SGDLS and CDR2 as YYNGEE.

This chain joins TRBV5-6 and TRBJ1-5; a possible D gene is TRBD1 (5 bases). Trimming took 0 bases from V and 7 from J, leaving 11 bases between them. In germline, CDR1 is SGHDT, CDR2 YYEEEE. This CDR3 has 14 residues. This CDR3 is CASSLGRVGQPQHF. As DNA, the CDR3 is TGTGCCAGCAGCTTGGGCAGGGTAGGACAGCCCCAGCATTTT.

This clone occurred a few times. The chain is built from TRBV4-2 and TRBJ2-2, with 7 bases that match TRBD2. V was clipped by 1 base and J by 4 bases; unmatched bases: 12. In germline, CDR1 is LGHNA, CDR2 YNFKEQ. The CDR3 runs 18 residues. The CDR3 here is CASSQVRDSGGSTGELFF. CDR3 coding DNA: TGTGCCAGCAGCCAAGTACGTGACTCGGGAGGAAGCACCGGGGAGCTGTTTTTT.

The chain employs TRBV13 and TRBJ1-1; D is undetermined. There are 14 residues in the CDR3. CDR1 and CDR2 (germline): PRHDT, FYEKMQ (reference sequence). Trimming took off 6 bases at V and 0 bases at J, with 11 bases between the two ends. CDR3: CASRGRLMNTEAFF. CDR3 nucleotides: TGTGCCAGCAGAGGCAGGTTGATGAACACTGAAGCTTTCTTT. Full variable domain (missing parts from reference TRBV13 and TRBJ1-1): AAGVIQSPRHLIKEKRETATLKCYPIPRHDTVYWYQQGPGQDPQFLISFYEKMQSDKGSIPDRFSAQQFSDYHSELNMSSLELGDSALYFCASRGRLMNTEAFFGQGTRLTVV.

The V gene is TRBV6-5, the J gene TRBJ1-1; a weak D match, TRBD1 (5 bases). V dropped 6 bases and J dropped 4 bases, with 15 bases sitting between them. CDR1 is MNHEY and CDR2 is SVGAGI in the germline V gene. This CDR3 has 14 amino acids. CDR3 in amino acids: CASRPAGLGTEAFF. The DNA of the CDR3 is TGTGCCAGCAGGCCCGCAGGGCTCGGCACTGAAGCTTTCTTT.

The chain is built from TRBV7-2 and TRBJ2-6, with 8 bases that match TRBD1. This CDR3 region has 17 residues. Germline loops: CDR1 SGHTA, CDR2 FQGNSA. The trim removed 6 bases at V and 3 bases at J, leaving 10 bases unmatched. The CDR3 region is CASRSLTGAVGANVLTF. The CDR3 DNA reads TGTGCCAGCAGGAGCCTGACAGGGGCGGTTGGGGCCAACGTCCTGACTTTC.

V usage is TRBV5-1 and J usage is TRBJ2-7; 16 nucleotides align to TRBD2. V lost 5 bases, J lost 6 bases, and 8 bases stayed unmatched. CDR3 length equals 16 residues. Germline V lookup: CDR1 SGHRS, CDR2 YFSETQ. Here the CDR3 DNA reads TGCGCCAGCAGTATCACGGGACTAGCGGGAGGGAGCGAGCAGTACTTC. Its protein product is CASSITGLAGGSEQYF.

The gene calls are TRBV2 and TRBJ1-5; 7 bases are a match to TRBD1. The CDR3 contains 14 residues. Trimming at V came to 5 bases and at J to 6 bases, leaving 7 bases not matched to a gene. Germline values: CDR1 SNHLY, CDR2 FYNNEI. The CDR3 spells CASSLDRDGQPQHF. The CDR3, as DNA: TGTGCCAGCAGTCTCGACAGGGATGGTCAGCCCCAGCATTTT.

The chain links TRBV11-2 to TRBJ1-1, with 7 positions matching TRBD1. The CDR3 is 13 residues long. CDR1 and CDR2 (germline): SGHAT, FQNNGV. The junction had 5 bases not matched to a gene; V was cut back by 5 bases and J by 5 bases. CDR3: CASSVTGRTEAFF. Written as DNA, the CDR3 is TGTGCCAGCAGCGTGACAGGGAGGACTGAAGCTTTCTTT.

The rearrangement uses TRBV30 and TRBJ2-4; D gene uncertain. The germline CDR1 and CDR2 sequences are GTSNPN and SVGIG (reference sequence). The CDR3 is 13 residues long. V lost 5 bases to trimming and J lost 0 bases, with 8 bases between them. The CDR3 reads CAWQNLAKNIQYF. DNA for the CDR3: TGTGCCTGGCAGAATCTAGCCAAAAACATTCAGTACTTC.

Points on this clone: This sample also contains other DNA sequences that code for the same CDR3. The rearrangement uses TRBV5-4 and TRBJ1-5; the D gene is possibly TRBD1 (6 bases). This CDR3 has 13 amino acids. The V and J ends lost 0 bases and 5 bases respectively, with 6 bases between them. Germline lookup yields CDR1 SGHNT and CDR2 YYREEE (reference sequence). DNA of the CDR3: TGTGCCAGCAGCTTGGCAGGGGATCAGCCCCAGCATTTT. This encodes CASSLAGDQPQHF.

This chain joins TRBV9 and TRBJ1-3; D is unclear. The CDR3 runs to 14 residues. V lost 0 bases to trimming and J lost 4 bases, with 8 bases between them. The germline V gene has CDR1 SGDLS and CDR2 YYNGEE. CDR3 coding DNA: TGTGCCAGCAGCGTAGGAGGTACGGGAAACACCATATATTTT. This encodes CASSVGGTGNTIYF.

The V call is TRBV9, the J call TRBJ1-1; 9 bases are a match to TRBD1. This CDR3 has 12 residues. Germline loops: CDR1 SGDLS, CDR2 YYNGEE. The J segment lost 11 bases and the V segment lost 4 bases, leaving 6 bases of the junction unmatched. The CDR3: CASSLGTGRAFF. As DNA, the CDR3 is TGTGCCAGCAGCCTGGGGACAGGGAGGGCTTTCTTT.

This clone was found a few times. V usage is TRBV6-6 and J usage is TRBJ2-3; no definite D call. The CDR3 length is 16 residues. Germline V lookup: CDR1 MNHNY, CDR2 SVGAGI (reference sequence). Trimming cost V 6 bases and J 0 bases, with 16 bases left between them. The CDR3 DNA reads TGTGCCAGCAGCCCAGAGACACCAGGTAGCACAGATACGCAGTATTTT. It codes for CASSPETPGSTDTQYF.